The T cell receptor (beta chain) described here comes from a study of cytomegalovirus exposure and HLA in healthy donors. Remarks on this clone: What it binds is unknown.

As for the donors, each was a healthy bone marrow donor. General study points: Roughly uniform sequencing depth across donors was assumed, possibly incorrectly. Apart from CMV serostatus, no immune exposure information was available.

Researchers ran the PCR with 60 Vbeta and 13 Jbeta primers. The data were produced by immunoSEQ multiplex PCR, yet TCRdb's version contains in-frame clones alone and is incomplete. The sample gives around 95,000 clones, over 65% of which show up once; under 2% is in the top ten. V was pared by 2 bases and J by 5 bases, with 9 bases between. This CDR3 region has 12 residues. Germline lookup yields CDR1 GTSNPN and CDR2 SVGIG (reference sequence). What was sequenced was PBMCs. The rearrangement uses TRBV30 and TRBJ2-5; unclear D gene. The receptor was isolated from a male donor in good health and CMV-seronegative. Here the CDR3 DNA reads TGTGCCTGGAGTTTTGGTCGGGAGACCCAGTACTTC. Translation: CAWSFGRETQYF.